This TCR beta chain was captured in a study of T cell responses to AZD1222 COVID-19 vaccine. Study-wide findings and caveats: Seropositivity was recorded at baseline in only 6 or 7 AZD1222 recipients. The donor cohort was predominantly white British with a female majority, and clonal diversity may have been underestimated.

Germline CDR1 reads SGHTA; CDR2 reads FQGTGA. Trimming took 2 bases from V and 3 from J; bases not matched to a gene: 12. CDR3 length equals 18 residues. This table comes from immunoSEQ multiplex PCR, and its TCRdb copy is limited to in-frame clones, with some not included. The data contain about 140,000 clones, 80% to 95% of them singletons. Regarding this clone: Its cognate antigen is unknown.

Pooling of second doses given at about 4 or about 12 weeks was done. The genes are TRBV7-3 and TRBJ2-1; 8 nucleotides match TRBD2. Sequenced here: peripheral blood, sampled 28 days after the second AZD1222 dose. This TCR was recovered from an adult who received the AZD1222 COVID-19 vaccine. CDR3 protein: CASSLYSVSGGLYNEQFF. The CDR3 region has the DNA TGTGCCAGCAGCTTATATTCGGTGAGCGGGGGCCTCTACAATGAGCAGTTCTTC. Combining the CDR3 with reference TRBV7-3 and TRBJ2-1 gives the whole variable domain GAGVSQTPSNKVTEKGKYVELRCDPISGHTALYWYRQSLGQGPEFLIYFQGTGAADDSGLPNDRFFAVRPEGSVSTLKIQRTERGDSAVYLCASSLYSVSGGLYNEQFFGPGTRLTVL.